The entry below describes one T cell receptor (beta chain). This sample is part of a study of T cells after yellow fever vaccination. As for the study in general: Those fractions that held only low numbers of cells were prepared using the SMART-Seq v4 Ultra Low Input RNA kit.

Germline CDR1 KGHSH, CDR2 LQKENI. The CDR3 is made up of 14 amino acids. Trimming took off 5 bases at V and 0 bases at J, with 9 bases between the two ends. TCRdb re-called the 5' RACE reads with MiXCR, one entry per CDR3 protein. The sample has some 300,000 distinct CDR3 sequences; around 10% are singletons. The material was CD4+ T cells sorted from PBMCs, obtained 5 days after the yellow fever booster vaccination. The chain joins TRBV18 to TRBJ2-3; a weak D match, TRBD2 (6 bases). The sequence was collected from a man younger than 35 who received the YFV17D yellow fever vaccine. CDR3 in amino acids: CASSTGGSTDTQYF. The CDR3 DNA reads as TGTGCCAGCTCAACCGGGGGAAGCACAGATACGCAGTATTTT.